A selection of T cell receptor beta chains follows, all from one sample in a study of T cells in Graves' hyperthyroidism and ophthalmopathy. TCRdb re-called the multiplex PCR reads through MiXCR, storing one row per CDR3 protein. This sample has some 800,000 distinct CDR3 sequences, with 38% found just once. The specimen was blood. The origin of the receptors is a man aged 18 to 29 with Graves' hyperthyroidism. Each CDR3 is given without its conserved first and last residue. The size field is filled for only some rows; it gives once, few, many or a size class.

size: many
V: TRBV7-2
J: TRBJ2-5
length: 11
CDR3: ASSLRDLETQY

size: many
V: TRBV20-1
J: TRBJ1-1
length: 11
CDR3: SASEGAVTEAF

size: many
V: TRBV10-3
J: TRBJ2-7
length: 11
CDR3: AIRGLDFYEQY

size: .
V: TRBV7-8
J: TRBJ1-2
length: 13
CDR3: ASSFGQGADYGYT

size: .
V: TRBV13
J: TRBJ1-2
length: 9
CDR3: ASSIPTGYT

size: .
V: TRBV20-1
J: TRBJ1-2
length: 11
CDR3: SALGGEVDGYT

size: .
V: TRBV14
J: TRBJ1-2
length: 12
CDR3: ASAKTASNYGYT

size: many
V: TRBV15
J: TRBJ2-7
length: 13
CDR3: ATSTEERGGYEQY

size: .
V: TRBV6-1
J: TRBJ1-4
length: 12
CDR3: ASRSGGSGEKLF

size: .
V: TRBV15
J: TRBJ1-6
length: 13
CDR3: ATSSAGPLDSPLH

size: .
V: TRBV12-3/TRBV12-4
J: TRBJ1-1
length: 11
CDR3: ASSFTFNTEAF

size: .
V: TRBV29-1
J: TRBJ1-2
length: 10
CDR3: SVGTGVNGHT

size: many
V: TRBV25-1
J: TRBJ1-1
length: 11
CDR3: ASSELGGTEAF

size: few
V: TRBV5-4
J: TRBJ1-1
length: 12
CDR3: ASSPGPKGTEAF

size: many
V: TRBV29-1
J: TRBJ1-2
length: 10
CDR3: SVEDTEYGYT

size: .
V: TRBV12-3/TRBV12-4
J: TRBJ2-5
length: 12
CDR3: ASSYSGKQETQY

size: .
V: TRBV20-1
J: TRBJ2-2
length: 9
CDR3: SASQPGELF

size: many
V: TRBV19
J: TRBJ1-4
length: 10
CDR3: ASSTGYEKLF

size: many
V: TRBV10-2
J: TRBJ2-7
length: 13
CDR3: ASGLAGPSSYEQY

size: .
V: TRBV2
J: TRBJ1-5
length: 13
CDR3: ASSEGLGGNQPQH

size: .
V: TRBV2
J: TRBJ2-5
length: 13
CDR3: ASSLETGGEETQY

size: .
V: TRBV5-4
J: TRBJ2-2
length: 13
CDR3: ASSFNGANTGELF

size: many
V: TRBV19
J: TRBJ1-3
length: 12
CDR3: ASSPILGTNTIY

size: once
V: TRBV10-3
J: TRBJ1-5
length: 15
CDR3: AIRGRRRVLRAGHQH

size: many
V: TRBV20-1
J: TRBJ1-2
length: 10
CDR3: SAGDRSYGYT

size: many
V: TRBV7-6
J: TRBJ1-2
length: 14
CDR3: ASSPGDSGPLHGYT

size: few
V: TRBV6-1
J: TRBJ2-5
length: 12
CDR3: ASSPGLVKETQY

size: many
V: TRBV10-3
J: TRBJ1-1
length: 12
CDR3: AIRDRGRNTEAF

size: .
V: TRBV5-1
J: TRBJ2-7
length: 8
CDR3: ASSQAAQY

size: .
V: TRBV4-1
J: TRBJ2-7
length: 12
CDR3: ASSPLREGYEQY

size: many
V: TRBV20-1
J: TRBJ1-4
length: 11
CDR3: SASTGRNEKLF

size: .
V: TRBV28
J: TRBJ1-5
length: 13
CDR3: ASSVQGKGNQPQH

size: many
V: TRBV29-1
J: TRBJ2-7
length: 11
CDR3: SVPIDSSGEQY

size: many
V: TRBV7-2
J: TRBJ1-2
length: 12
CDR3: ASSQEGVNYGYT

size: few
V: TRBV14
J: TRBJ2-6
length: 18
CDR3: ASSWQLKDRQFSGANVLT

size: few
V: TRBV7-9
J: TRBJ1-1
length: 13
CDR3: ASSQVSEGGTEAF

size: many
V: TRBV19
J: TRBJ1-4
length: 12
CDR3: ASSGQGGGEKLF

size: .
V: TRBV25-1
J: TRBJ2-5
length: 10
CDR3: ARLAGVETQY

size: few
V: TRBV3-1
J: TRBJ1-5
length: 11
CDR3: ASSHDVNQPQH

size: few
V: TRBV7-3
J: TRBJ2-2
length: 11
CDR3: ASSYDPTGELF

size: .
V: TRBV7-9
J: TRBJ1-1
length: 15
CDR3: ASSLARGGGRWTEAF

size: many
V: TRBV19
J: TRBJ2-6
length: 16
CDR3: ASSIQGQFFSGANVLT

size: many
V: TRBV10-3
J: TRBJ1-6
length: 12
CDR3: AISEDGPNSPLH

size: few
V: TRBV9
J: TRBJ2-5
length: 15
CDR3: ASSVAPRTGAVETQY

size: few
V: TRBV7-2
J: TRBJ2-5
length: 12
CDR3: ASRGLLLQETQY

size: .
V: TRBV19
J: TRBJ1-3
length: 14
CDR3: ASSPGRTRSGNTIY

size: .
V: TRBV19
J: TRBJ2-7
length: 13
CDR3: ASSPSAGAAYEQY

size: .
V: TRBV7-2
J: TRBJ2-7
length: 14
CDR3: ASSSDTGTLLYEQY

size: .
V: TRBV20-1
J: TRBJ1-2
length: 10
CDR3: SARDQQWGYT

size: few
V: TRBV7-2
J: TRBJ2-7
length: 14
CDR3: ASSLGRASGGFAQY

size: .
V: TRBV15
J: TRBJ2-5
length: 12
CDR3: ATSSPGDRGTQY

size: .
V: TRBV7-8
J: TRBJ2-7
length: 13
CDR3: ASSVAGAGSYEQY

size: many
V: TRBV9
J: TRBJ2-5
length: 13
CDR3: ASSVTAGARETQY

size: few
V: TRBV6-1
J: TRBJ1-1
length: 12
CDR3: ATKQLNLNTEAF

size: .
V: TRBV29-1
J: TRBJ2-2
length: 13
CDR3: SVVTTRGRTGELF

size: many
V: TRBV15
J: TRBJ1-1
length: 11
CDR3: ATSRGPGTEAF

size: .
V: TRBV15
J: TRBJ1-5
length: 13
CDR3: ATSRAAGTNQPQH